The source of this T cell receptor beta chain is a study of T-cell memory formation after mild COVID-19. In the study overall: TCR clusters mostly belonged to single donors.

TCRdb reprocessed the 5' RACE reads with MiXCR, giving one entry per CDR3 protein. This table has 530,000 or so distinct CDR3 sequences, 17% appearing once. CDR1 is SGHRS, CDR2 YFSETQ, per germline. The V segment lost 1 base and the J segment 2 bases; nucleotides outside the gene matches: 8. The CDR3 length is 16 residues. As regards this clonotype: The antigen remains unidentified.

Findings of the study overall: Contracting clones from day 15 to 85 showed balanced CD4/CD8; later expanders favored CD4+. Among CD4+ contracting clones, most were CM and EM, and CD8+ ones EMRA. Memory from before infection featured some responding clones, which suggests cross-reactive memory joined.

This receptor was taken from an adult woman who had mild COVID-19 (a few samples of this study predate the infection). Cell type and time point are not known. The sample taken for sequencing was PBMCs or a T cell subset sorted from them (not recorded which). The chain carries TRBV5-1 and TRBJ2-5, with 7 bases that match TRBD2. In DNA, the CDR3 is TGCGCCAGCAGCTTGTCCGTCCTAGCGGAACAAGAGACCCAGTACTTC. Translating it yields CASSLSVLAEQETQYF. The entire variable domain, with the rest obtained from reference TRBV5-1 and TRBJ2-5, is as follows: KAGVTQTPRYLIKTRGQQVTLSCSPISGHRSVSWYQQTPGQGLQFLFEYFSETQRNKGNFPGRFSGRQFSNSRSEMNVSTLELGDSALYLCASSLSVLAEQETQYFGPGTRLLVL.